This T cell receptor (beta chain) was obtained from a study of long-term antiretroviral therapy in people with HIV. Study overall: The earliest specimens came about a decade ahead of the 2015 immediate-ART recommendation. The study, taken as a whole, reports: Diversity remained lower than transplant donor controls, even though it increased after ART.

The CDR3 contains 14 residues. V lost 4 bases and J lost 6; bases outside the gene matches: 7. Germline-derived CDR1 and CDR2 are SGHNT and YYREEE (reference sequence). Runs used v3.0 of the immunoSEQ assay and were done at survey level. The method was immunoSEQ multiplex PCR; TCRdb's version includes in-frame clones alone and lacks a portion of them. The data hold under 25,000 clones, with around three quarters observed a single time. In regard to this clone: The antigen is undetermined.

The receptor comes from a young man with HIV. Material: unsorted PBMCs, obtained 0.5 years before starting antiretroviral therapy. This chain uses TRBV5-4 with TRBJ1-1; 9 bases align to TRBD1. The CDR3, as DNA: TGTGCCAGCAGCCCGGACAGGGGTCACGCTGAAGCTTTCTTT. It yields the protein CASSPDRGHAEAFF.